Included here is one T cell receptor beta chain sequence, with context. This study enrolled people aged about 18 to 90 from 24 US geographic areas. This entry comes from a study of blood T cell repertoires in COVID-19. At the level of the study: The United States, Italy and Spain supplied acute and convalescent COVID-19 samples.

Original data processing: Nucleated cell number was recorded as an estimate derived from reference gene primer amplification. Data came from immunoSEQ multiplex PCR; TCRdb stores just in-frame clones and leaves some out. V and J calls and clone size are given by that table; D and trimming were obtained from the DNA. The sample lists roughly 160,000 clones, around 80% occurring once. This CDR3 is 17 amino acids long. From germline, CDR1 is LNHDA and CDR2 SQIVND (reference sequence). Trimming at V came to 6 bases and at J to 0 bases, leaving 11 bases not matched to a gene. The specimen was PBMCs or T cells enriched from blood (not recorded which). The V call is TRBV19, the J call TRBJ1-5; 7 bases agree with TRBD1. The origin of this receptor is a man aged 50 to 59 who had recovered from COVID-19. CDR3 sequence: CASSTILTGNSNQPQHF. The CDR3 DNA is TGTGCCAGTAGCACGATCCTGACAGGGAATAGCAATCAGCCCCAGCATTTT.